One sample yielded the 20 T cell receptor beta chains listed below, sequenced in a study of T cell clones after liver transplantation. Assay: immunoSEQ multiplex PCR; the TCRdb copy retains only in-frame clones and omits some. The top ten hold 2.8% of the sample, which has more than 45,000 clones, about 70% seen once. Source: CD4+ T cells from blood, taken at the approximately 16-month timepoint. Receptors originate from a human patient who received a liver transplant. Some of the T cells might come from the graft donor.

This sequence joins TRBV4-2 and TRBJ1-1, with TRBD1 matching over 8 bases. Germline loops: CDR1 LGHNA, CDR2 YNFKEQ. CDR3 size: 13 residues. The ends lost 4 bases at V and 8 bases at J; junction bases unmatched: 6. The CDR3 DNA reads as TGTGCCAGCAGCCTCCTGGACAGGGAAGAAGCTTTCTTT. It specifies CASSLLDREEAFF.

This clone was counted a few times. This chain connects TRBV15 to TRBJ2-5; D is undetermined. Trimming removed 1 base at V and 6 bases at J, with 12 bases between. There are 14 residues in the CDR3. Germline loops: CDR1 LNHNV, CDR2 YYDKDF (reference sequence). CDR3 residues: CATSRGPGGQTQYF. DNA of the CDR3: TGTGCCACCAGCAGAGGCCCCGGTGGGCAGACCCAGTACTTC.

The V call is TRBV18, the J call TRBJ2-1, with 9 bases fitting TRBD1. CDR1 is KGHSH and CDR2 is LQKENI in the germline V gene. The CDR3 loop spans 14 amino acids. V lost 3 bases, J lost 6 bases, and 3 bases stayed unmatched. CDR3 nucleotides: TGTGCCAGCTCACCGGGACAGGGCACCAATGAGCAGTTCTTC. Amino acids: CASSPGQGTNEQFF.

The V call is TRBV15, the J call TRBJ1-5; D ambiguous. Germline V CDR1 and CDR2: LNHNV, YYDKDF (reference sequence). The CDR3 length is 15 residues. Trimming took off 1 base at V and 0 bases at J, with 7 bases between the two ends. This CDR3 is CATSRVQVSNQPQHF. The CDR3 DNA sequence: TGTGCCACCAGCAGAGTTCAGGTTAGCAATCAGCCCCAGCATTTT.

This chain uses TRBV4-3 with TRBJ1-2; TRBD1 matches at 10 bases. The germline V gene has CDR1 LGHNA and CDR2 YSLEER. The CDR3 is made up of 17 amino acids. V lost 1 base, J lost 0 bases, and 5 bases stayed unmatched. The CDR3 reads CASSQAWGTGANYGYTF. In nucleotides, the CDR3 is TGCGCCAGCAGCCAAGCTTGGGGGACAGGGGCTAACTATGGCTACACCTTC.

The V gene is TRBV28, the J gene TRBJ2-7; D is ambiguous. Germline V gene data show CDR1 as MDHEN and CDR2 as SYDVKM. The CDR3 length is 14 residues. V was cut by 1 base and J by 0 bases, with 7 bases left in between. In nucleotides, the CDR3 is TGTGCCAGCAGTTTATCCGGTTTCTCCTACGAGCAGTACTTC. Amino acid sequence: CASSLSGFSYEQYF.

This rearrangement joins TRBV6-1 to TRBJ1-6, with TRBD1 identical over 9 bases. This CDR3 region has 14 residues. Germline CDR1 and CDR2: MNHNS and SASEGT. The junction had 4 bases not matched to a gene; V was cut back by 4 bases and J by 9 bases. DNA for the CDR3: TGTGCCAGCAGTGTCGGGACAGGGCTTTCACCCCTCCACTTT. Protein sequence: CASSVGTGLSPLHF.

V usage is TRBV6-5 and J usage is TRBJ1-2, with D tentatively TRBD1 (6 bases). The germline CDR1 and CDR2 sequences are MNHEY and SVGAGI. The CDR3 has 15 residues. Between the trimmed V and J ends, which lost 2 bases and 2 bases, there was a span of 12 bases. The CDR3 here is CASSYELGANYGYTF. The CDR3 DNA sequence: TGTGCCAGCAGTTACGAACTGGGGGCGAACTATGGCTACACCTTC.

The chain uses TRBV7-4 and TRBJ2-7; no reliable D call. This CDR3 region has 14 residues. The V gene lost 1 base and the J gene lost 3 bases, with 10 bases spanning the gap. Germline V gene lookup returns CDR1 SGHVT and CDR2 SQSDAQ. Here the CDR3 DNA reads TGTGCCAGCAGCTTAGTTATGGGTAACTACGAGCAGTACGTC. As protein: CASSLVMGNYEQYV.

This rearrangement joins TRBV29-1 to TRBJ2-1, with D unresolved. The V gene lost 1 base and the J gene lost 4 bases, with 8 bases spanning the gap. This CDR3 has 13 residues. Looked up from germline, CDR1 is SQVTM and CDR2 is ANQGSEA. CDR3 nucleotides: TGCAGCGTTGAAGTTTCGGAGTACAATGAGCAGTTCTTC. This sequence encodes CSVEVSEYNEQFF.

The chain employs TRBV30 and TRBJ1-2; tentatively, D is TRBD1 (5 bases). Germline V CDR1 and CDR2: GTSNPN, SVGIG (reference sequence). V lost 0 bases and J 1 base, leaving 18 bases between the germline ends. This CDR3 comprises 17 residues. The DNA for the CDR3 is TGTGCCTGGAGTGTAAATCCCGCAGGGATTGGTAACTATGGCTACACCTTC. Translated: CAWSVNPAGIGNYGYTF.

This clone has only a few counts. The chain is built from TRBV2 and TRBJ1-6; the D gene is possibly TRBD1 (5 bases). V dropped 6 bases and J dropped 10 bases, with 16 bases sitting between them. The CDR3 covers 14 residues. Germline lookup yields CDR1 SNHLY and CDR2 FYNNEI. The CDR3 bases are TGTGCCAGCAGAGTCCGTTTCGGGGACTCACCCCTCCACTTT. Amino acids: CASRVRFGDSPLHF.

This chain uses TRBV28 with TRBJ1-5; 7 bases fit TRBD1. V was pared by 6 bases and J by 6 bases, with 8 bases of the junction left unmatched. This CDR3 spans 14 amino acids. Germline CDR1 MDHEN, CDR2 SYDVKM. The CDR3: CASRLQGTFQPQHF. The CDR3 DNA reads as TGTGCCAGCAGGCTACAGGGGACCTTTCAGCCCCAGCATTTT.

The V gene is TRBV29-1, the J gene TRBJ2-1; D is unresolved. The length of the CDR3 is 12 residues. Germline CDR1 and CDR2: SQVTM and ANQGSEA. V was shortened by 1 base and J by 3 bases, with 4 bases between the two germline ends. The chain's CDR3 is CSVEADYNEQFF. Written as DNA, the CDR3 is TGCAGCGTTGAAGCGGACTACAATGAGCAGTTCTTC.

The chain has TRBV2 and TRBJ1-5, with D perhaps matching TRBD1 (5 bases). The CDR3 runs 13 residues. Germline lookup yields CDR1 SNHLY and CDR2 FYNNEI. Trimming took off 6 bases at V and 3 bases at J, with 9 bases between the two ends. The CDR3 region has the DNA TGTGCCAGCAGGTGGGGGTACAATCAGCCCCAGCATTTT. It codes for CASRWGYNQPQHF. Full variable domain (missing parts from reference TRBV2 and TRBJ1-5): EPEVTQTPSHQVTQMGQEVILRCVPISNHLYFYWYRQILGQKVEFLVSFYNNEISEKSEIFDDQFSVERPDGSNFTLKIRSTKLEDSAMYFCASRWGYNQPQHFGDGTRLSIL.

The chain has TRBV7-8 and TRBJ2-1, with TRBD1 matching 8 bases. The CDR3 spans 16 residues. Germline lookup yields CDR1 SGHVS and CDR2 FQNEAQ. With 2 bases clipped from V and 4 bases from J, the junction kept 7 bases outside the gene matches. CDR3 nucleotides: TGTGCCAGCAGCTTAATGAGTCAGGGGGCTTACAATGAGCAGTTCTTC. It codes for CASSLMSQGAYNEQFF.

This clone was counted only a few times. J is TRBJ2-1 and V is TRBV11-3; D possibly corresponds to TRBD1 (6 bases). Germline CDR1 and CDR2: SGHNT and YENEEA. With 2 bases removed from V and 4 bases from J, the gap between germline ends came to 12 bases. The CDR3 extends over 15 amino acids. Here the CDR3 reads CASSLSTGKYNEQFF. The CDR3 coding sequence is TGTGCCAGCAGCTTAAGTACAGGGAAATACAATGAGCAGTTCTTC.

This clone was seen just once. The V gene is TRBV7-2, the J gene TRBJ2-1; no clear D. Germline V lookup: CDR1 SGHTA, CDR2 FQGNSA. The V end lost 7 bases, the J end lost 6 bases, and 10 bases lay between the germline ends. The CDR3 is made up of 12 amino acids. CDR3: CASTARGNEQFF. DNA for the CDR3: TGTGCCAGCACCGCCCGAGGCAATGAGCAGTTCTTC.

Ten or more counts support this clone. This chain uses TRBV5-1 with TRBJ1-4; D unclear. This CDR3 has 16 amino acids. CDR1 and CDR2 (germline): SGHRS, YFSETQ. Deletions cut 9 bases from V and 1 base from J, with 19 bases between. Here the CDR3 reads CATQRGNGGTNEKLFF. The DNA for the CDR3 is TGCGCCACCCAGCGGGGAAACGGTGGAACTAATGAAAAACTGTTTTTT.

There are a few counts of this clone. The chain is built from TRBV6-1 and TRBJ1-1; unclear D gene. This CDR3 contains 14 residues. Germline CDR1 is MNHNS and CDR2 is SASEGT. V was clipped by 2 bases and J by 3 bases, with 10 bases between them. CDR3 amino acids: CASSELWGDTEAFF. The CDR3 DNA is TGTGCCAGCAGTGAACTTTGGGGAGACACTGAAGCTTTCTTT.